Below are 4 T cell receptor beta chains sequenced from a single sample in a study of blood T cells in healthy people across ages. Through a sample-barcoded 5' primer and a J-beta primer mix, a second PCR was run for roughly 7 to 11 cycles. Each CDR3 protein is one row after TCRdb ran MiXCR on the 5' RACE reads. The sample includes hundreds of thousands of distinct CDR3 sequences, roughly 29% of them seen just once. The sequenced sample was blood. The origin of the receptors is a woman between 65 and 79 years old in good health.

This clonotype occurred once. The CDR3 loop is CSGLGQGTYNEQFF. The CDR3 DNA reads as TGCAGCGGCCTGGGACAGGGGACCTACAATGAGCAGTTCTTC. This chain joins TRBV29-1 and TRBJ2-1; 10 bases map to TRBD1. Germline V CDR1 and CDR2: SQVTM, ANQGSEA. The CDR3 covers 14 residues. J lost 2 bases, V lost 7 bases, and 5 bases had no gene match.

This clonotype came up many times. This sequence joins TRBV6-1 and TRBJ2-5; 7 bases match TRBD2. The V segment lost 10 bases and the J segment 5 bases; nucleotides outside the gene matches: 16. This CDR3 has 15 amino acids. Germline V gene sequence: CDR1 MNHNS, CDR2 SASEGT. CDR3 bases: TGTGCCATGGGGGGGGAGCATTTCGACTCCGAGACCCAGTACTTC. Protein product: CAMGGEHFDSETQYF.

On this clonotype itself: Germline and junction disagree at one end, which may indicate a read error. The chain combines TRBV20-1 with TRBJ2-6; D might be TRBD1 (5 bases). Germline CDR1 and CDR2: DFQATT and SNEGSKA (reference sequence). CDR3 length equals 16 residues. The CDR3 region is CSASLGAHSGANVPTF. CDR3 DNA sequence: TGCAGTGCTAGTCTAGGGGCCCACTCTGGGGCCAACGTCCCGACTTTC.

A few counts support this clonotype. The chain joins TRBV5-1 to TRBJ2-4, with TRBD2 identical over 7 bases. The CDR3 spans 16 residues. Germline V CDR1 and CDR2: SGHRS, YFSETQ. Unmatched junction bases numbered 13, after V lost 4 bases and J lost 6 bases. CDR3 protein: CASSPPGRETVNIQYF. The CDR3 DNA sequence: TGCGCCAGCAGCCCTCCGGGGCGGGAGACGGTAAACATTCAGTACTTC.